This TCR beta chain stems from a study of cytomegalovirus exposure and HLA in healthy donors. In the PCR, 60 Vbeta and 13 Jbeta primers were used. TCRdb's table, derived via immunoSEQ multiplex PCR, lists solely in-frame clones and lacks some. The sample shows 130,000 to 150,000 clones, about 80% of them seen only once. The V gene's germline CDR1 is SGHRS and CDR2 YFSETQ. Losses at the gene ends were 4 bases for V and 4 bases for J; bases not matched to a gene: 13. CDR3 size: 16 residues. The source material was PBMCs. This TCR came from a man in his forties or fifties in good health and CMV-seronegative. The V call is TRBV5-1, the J call TRBJ1-1; 7 bases are shared with TRBD1. This chain's CDR3 is CASSPGTASPGTEAFF. The CDR3 DNA reads TGCGCCAGCAGCCCCGGGACAGCGTCGCCGGGCACTGAAGCTTTCTTT.